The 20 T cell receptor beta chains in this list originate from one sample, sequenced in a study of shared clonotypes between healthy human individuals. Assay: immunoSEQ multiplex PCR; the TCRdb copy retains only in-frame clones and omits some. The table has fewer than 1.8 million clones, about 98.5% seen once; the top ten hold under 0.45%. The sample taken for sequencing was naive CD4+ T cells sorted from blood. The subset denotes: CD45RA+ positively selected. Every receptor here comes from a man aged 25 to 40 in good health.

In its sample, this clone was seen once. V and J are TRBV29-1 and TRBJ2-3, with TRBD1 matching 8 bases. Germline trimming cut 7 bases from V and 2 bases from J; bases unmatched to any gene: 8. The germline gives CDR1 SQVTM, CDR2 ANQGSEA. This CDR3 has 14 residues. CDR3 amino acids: CSGSRGQFTDTQYF. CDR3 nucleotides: TGCAGCGGTTCCAGGGGGCAGTTCACAGATACGCAGTATTTT.

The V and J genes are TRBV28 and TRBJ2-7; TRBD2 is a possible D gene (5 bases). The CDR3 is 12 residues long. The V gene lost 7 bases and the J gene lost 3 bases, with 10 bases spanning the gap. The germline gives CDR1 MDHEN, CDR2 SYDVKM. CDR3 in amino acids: CASTGLFYEQYF. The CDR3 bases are TGTGCCAGCACTGGACTTTTCTACGAGCAGTACTTC.

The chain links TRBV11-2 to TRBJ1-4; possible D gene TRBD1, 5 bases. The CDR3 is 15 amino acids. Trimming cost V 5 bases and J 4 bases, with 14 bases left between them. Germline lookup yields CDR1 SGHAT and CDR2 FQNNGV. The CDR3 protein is CASSPRSRVNEKLFF. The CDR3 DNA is TGTGCCAGCAGCCCAAGGTCCAGGGTTAATGAAAAACTGTTTTTT.

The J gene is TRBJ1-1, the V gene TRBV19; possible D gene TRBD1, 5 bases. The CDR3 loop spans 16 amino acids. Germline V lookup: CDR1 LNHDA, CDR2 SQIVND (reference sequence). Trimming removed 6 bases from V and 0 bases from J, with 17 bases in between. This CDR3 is CASRIRLDNMNTEAFF. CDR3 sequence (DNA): TGTGCCAGTAGGATACGACTGGACAACATGAACACTGAAGCTTTCTTT.

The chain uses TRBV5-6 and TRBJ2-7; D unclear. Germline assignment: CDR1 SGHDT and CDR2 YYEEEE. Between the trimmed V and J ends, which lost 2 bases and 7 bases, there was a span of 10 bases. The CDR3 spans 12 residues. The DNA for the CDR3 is TGTGCCAGCAGCTTATTGGTGAGGGAGCAGTACTTC. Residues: CASSLLVREQYF.

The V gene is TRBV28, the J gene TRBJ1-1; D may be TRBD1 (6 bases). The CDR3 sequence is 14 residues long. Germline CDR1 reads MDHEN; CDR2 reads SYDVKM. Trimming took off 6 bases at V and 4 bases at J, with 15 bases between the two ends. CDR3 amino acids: CASSPPGHLTEAFF. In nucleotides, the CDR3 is TGTGCCAGCAGCCCTCCGGGACATCTCACTGAAGCTTTCTTT.

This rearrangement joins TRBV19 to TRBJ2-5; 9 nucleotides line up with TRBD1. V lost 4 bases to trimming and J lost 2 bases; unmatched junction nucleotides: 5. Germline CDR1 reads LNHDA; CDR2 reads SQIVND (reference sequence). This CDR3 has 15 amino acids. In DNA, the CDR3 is TGTGCCAGTAGTACCGGGACAGGGTGGCAAGAGACCCAGTACTTC. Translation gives CASSTGTGWQETQYF. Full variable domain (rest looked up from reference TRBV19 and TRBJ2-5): DGGITQSPKYLFRKEGQNVTLSCEQNLNHDAMYWYRQDPGQGLRLIYYSQIVNDFQKGDIAEGYSVSREKKESFPLTVTSAQKNPTAFYLCASSTGTGWQETQYFGPGTRLLVL.

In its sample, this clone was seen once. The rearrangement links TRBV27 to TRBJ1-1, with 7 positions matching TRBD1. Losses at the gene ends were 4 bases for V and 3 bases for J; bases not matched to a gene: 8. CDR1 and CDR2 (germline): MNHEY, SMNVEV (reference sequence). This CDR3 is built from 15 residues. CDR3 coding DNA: TGTGCCAGCAGTTGGAATCGACAGGGTCACACTGAAGCTTTCTTT. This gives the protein CASSWNRQGHTEAFF.

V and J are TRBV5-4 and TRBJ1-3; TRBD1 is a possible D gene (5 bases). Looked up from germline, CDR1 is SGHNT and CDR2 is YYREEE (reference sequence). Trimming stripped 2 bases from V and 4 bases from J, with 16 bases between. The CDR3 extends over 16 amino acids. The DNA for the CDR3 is TGTGCCAGCAGCTTCTCCCGGAGGGGTAGGGGAAACACCATATATTTT. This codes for CASSFSRRGRGNTIYF.

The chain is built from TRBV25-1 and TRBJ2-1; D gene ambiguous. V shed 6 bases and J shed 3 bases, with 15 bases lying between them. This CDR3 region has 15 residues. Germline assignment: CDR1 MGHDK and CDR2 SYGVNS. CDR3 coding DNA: TGTGCCAGCAGCCAGACCCACCCCGTCTACAATGAGCAGTTCTTC. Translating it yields CASSQTHPVYNEQFF.

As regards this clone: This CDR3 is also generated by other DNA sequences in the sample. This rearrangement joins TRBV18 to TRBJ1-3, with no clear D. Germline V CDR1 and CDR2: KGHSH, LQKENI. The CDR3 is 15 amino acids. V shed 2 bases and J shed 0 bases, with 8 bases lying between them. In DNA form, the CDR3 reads TGTGCCAGCTCACCAACAGCTGACTCTGGAAACACCATATATTTT. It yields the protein CASSPTADSGNTIYF.

Written as DNA, the CDR3 is TGTGCCAGCAGCTTAGCGCTAGCGGGAGCTCAAGAGACCCAGTACTTC. As protein: CASSLALAGAQETQYF. V is TRBV7-2 and J is TRBJ2-5, with 10 bases that match TRBD2. Germline V gene lookup returns CDR1 SGHTA and CDR2 FQGNSA. The CDR3 spans 16 residues. With V trimmed by 0 bases and J by 2 bases, 3 bases remained unmatched.

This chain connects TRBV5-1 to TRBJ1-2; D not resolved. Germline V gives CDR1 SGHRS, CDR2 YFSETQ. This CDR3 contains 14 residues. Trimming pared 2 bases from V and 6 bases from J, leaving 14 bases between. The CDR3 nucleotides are TGCGCCAGCAGCTTTCGGGCCGGGAGCCATGGCTACACCTTC. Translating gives CASSFRAGSHGYTF.

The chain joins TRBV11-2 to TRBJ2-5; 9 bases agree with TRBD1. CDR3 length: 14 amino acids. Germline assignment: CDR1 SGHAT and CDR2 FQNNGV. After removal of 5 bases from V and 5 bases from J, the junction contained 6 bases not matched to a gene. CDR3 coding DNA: TGTGCCAGCAGCAACAGGGGGCCCGGGGAGACCCAGTACTTC. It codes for CASSNRGPGETQYF.

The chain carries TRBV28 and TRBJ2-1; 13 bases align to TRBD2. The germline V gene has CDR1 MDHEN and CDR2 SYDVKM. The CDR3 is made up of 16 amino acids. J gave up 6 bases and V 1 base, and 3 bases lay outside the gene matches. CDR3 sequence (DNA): TGTGCCAGCAGTTTATCCGGACTAGCGGGAGCCAATGAGCAGTTCTTC. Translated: CASSLSGLAGANEQFF.

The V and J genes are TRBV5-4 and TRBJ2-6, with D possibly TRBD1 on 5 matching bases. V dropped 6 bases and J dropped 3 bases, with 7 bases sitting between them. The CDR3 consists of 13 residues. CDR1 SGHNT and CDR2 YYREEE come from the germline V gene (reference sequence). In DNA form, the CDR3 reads TGTGCCAGCACTCAGGGTGGGGCCAACGTCCTGACTTTC. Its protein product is CASTQGGANVLTF. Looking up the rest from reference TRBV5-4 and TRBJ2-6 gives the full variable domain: ETGVTQSPTHLIKTRGQQVTLRCSSQSGHNTVSWYQQALGQGPQFIFQYYREEENGRGNFPPRFSGLQFPNYSSELNVNALELDDSALYLCASTQGGANVLTFGAGSRLTVL.

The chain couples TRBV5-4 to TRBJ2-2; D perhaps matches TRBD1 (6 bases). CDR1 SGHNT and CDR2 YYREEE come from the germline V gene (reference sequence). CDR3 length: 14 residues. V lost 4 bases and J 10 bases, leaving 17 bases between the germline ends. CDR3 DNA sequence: TGTGCCAGCAGCCTTCCTGGACAGCTTCCGGAGCTGTTTTTT. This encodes CASSLPGQLPELFF.

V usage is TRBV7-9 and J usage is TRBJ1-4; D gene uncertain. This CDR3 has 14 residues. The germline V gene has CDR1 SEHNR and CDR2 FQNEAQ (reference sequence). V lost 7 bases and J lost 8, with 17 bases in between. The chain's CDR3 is CASTLGEDGEKLFF. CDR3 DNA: TGTGCCAGCACCCTCGGGGAGGATGGGGAAAAACTGTTTTTT.

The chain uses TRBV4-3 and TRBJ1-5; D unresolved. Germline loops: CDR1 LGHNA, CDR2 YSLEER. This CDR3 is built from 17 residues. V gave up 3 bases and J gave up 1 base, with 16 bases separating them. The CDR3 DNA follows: TGCGCCAGCAGCCACGATTTAATAGCGGGCAGCAATCAGCCCCAGCATTTT. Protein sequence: CASSHDLIAGSNQPQHF.

For the CDR3, the DNA is TGTGCCAGCAGCCACAGATGGCAGGGAAACTTAAATGAGCAGTTCTTC. Translated, it gives CASSHRWQGNLNEQFF. The rearrangement uses TRBV9 and TRBJ2-1, with a possible D match to TRBD1 (5 bases). This CDR3 comprises 16 residues. From germline, CDR1 is SGDLS and CDR2 YYNGEE. Deletions cut 4 bases from V and 7 bases from J, with 21 bases between.